Described below is a single TCR beta chain sequence and its context. At one end, the junction sequence differs from germline, possibly due to a read error. Other DNA sequences in the same sample also yield this CDR3. Method: immunoSEQ multiplex PCR; TCRdb's copy keeps in-frame clones and lacks some. The repertoire includes some 390,000 clones, approximately 91% of them detected once, and 1.5% to 2% sits in the top ten. The entry originates in a study of Ad26.COV2.S vaccination and SARS-CoV-2 variants. CDR1 and CDR2 (germline): SGHAT, FQDESV (reference sequence). This CDR3 comprises 15 residues. The treatment here: some 19 received Ad26.COV2.S at low or high dose, single or two shots; 5 received placebo; per-sample allocation not given. Repertoires come from day 63 after the first vaccine or placebo injection. Expression of Wuhan-strain SARS-CoV-2 spike came from the Ad26 vector that formed the vaccine.

The source material was peripheral blood, sampled in a trial of Ad26.COV2.S vaccine versus placebo. The receptor was derived from a person aged 18-60 years who received the Ad26.COV2.S COVID-19 vaccine or a placebo. This chain links TRBV11-1 with TRBJ2-2; 7 bases agree with TRBD1. Here the CDR3 reads CASSLDRAVPGELFF. The CDR3 DNA reads TGTGCCAGTAGCTTAGACAGGGCAGTCCCCGGGGAGCTGTTTTTT.